Listed here are 9 T cell receptor beta chains from one sample, sequenced in a study of Graves' ophthalmopathy and Graves' hyperthyroidism. Amplification of the TCR beta CDR3 regions used RNA transcripts (as template). HTBI primers were used in a first-round RT-PCR, which preceded a second-round multiplex PCR. TCRdb processed the multiplex PCR reads anew with MiXCR; each CDR3 protein has one entry. Of some 750,000 distinct CDR3 sequences in the sample, about 44% were seen once. Sequenced sample: peripheral blood. The receptor set was obtained from an adult man with Graves' ophthalmopathy.

The chain joins TRBV11-2 to TRBJ1-2; D gene uncertain. V was shortened by 2 bases and J by 5 bases, with 9 bases between the two germline ends. Germline values: CDR1 SGHAT, CDR2 FQNNGV. The CDR3 length is 13 residues. The CDR3 region has the DNA TGTGCCAGCAGCTTAATACGAGGATATGGCTACACCTTC. Translated: CASSLIRGYGYTF. The full variable domain, with the rest looked up from reference TRBV11-2 and TRBJ1-2, is EAGVAQSPRYKIIEKRQSVAFWCNPISGHATLYWYQQILGQGPKLLIQFQNNGVVDDSQLPKDRFSAERLKGVDSTLKIQPAKLEDSAVYLCASSLIRGYGYTFGSGTRLTVV.

The chain has TRBV15 and TRBJ1-1, with a weak D call TRBD1 (5 bases). Deletions cut 1 base from V and 0 bases from J, with 9 bases between. The CDR3 loop spans 15 amino acids. The germline V gene has CDR1 LNHNV and CDR2 YYDKDF (reference sequence). Here the CDR3 DNA reads TGTGCCACCAGCAGAGGAGACAGATTGAACACTGAAGCTTTCTTT. Amino acids: CATSRGDRLNTEAFF.

This clonotype came up many times. The chain recombines TRBV15 with TRBJ2-7, with 9 bases identical to TRBD1. CDR3 length: 16 residues. V lost 0 bases and J lost 4; bases outside the gene matches: 7. Germline loops: CDR1 LNHNV, CDR2 YYDKDF (reference sequence). The CDR3, as DNA: TGTGCCACCAGCAGAGATCAGGGGACAGGGATGTACGAGCAGTACTTC. Translation: CATSRDQGTGMYEQYF.

The chain combines TRBV24-1 with TRBJ2-5; no reliable D call. V gave up 4 bases and J gave up 4 bases, with 3 bases separating them. The CDR3 has 11 amino acids. Germline V gives CDR1 KGHDR, CDR2 SFDVKD. CDR3 loop: CATSDPETQYF. For the CDR3, the DNA is TGTGCCACCAGTGACCCAGAGACCCAGTACTTC.

Points on this clonotype: Being one base from a much bigger clone, this may be a read error. No conserved phenylalanine or tryptophan ends this CDR3, so it is likely a read error. The chain couples TRBV7-9 to TRBJ1-1; D not certain. Trimming removed 0 bases from V and 3 bases from J, with 11 bases in between. This CDR3 contains 15 residues. The germline V gene encodes CDR1 SEHNR and CDR2 FQNEAQ (reference sequence). This chain's CDR3 is CASSLAQGRDTEAFY. The CDR3 bases are TGTGCCAGCAGCTTAGCGCAAGGGCGGGACACTGAAGCTTTCTAT.

Many counts were recorded for this clonotype. The chain has TRBV12-3 or TRBV12-4 and TRBJ1-3; TRBD1 is a possible D gene (5 bases). V was cut by 6 bases and J by 4 bases, with 10 bases left in between. The CDR3 sequence is 13 residues long. For the CDR3, the DNA is TGTGCCAGCAGCAAAAGGGGAGGAAACACCATATATTTT. Translating gives CASSKRGGNTIYF.

In regard to this clonotype: This could be a read error, since a much larger clone is one nucleotide away. J is TRBJ1-2 and V is TRBV29-1; D is unclear. Per the germline V gene, CDR1 is SQVTM and CDR2 is ANQGSEA. The CDR3 sequence is 12 residues long. The CDR3 bases are TGCAGGGTGGAATCCAGTTCTGGTGGCTACACCTTC. It yields the protein CRVESSSGGYTF. Combining the CDR3 with reference TRBV29-1 and TRBJ1-2 gives the whole variable domain SAVISQKPSRDICQRGTSLTIQCQVDSQVTMMFWYRQQPGQSLTLIATANQGSEATYESGFVIDKFPISRPNLTFSTLTVSNMSPEDSSIYLCRVESSSGGYTFGSGTRLTVV.

This clonotype was recorded many times. The chain has TRBV29-1 and TRBJ2-7, with 9 positions matching TRBD1. Looked up from germline, CDR1 is SQVTM and CDR2 is ANQGSEA. The ends lost 5 bases at V and 5 bases at J; junction bases unmatched: 7. The CDR3 extends over 13 amino acids. Here the CDR3 reads CSVRTGALDEQYF. CDR3 coding DNA: TGCAGCGTTCGGACAGGGGCGTTGGACGAGCAGTACTTC.

The genes are TRBV4-2 and TRBJ1-1; the match to TRBD1 covers 8 bases. Trimming removed 6 bases from V and 5 bases from J; junction bases left unmatched: 11. CDR3 size: 15 residues. Germline CDR1 reads LGHNA; CDR2 reads YNFKEQ. For the CDR3, the DNA is TGTGCCAGCAGTTTCCAGGGGGCGCGAAGGACTGAAGCTTTCTTT. Amino acids: CASSFQGARRTEAFF.